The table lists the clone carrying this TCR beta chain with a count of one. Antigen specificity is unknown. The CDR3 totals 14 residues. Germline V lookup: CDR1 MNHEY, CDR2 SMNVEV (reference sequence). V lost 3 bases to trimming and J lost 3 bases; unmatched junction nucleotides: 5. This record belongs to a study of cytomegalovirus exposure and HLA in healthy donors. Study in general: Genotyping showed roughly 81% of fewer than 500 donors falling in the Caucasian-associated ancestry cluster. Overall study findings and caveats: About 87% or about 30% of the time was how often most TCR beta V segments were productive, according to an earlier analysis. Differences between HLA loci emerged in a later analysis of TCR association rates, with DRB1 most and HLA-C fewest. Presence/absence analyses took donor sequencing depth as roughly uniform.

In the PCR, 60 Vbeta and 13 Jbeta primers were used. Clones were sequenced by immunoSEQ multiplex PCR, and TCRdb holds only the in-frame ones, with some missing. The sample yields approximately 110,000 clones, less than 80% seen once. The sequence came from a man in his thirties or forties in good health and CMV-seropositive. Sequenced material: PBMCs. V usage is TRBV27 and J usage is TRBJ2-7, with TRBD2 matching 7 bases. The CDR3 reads CASSLGGIGYEQYF. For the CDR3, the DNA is TGTGCCAGCAGTTTGGGGGGGATAGGCTACGAGCAGTACTTC.